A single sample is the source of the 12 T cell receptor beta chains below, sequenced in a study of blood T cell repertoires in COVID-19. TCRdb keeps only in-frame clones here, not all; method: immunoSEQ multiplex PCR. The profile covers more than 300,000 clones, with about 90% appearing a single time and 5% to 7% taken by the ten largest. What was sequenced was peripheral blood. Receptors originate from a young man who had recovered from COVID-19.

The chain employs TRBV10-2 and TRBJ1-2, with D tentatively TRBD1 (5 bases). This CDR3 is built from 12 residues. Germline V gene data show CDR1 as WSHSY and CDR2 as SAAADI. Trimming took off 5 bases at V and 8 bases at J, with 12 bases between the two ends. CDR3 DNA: TGCGCCAGCAGTTCGGACACGGCCGGCTACACCTTC. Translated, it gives CASSSDTAGYTF.

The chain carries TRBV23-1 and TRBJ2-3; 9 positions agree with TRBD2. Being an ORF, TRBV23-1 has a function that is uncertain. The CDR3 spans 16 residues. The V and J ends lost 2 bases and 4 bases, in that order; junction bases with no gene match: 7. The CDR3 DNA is TGCGCCAGCAGTCAACGGCGGGAGGGGGTGGCAGATACGCAGTATTTT. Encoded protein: CASSQRREGVADTQYF.

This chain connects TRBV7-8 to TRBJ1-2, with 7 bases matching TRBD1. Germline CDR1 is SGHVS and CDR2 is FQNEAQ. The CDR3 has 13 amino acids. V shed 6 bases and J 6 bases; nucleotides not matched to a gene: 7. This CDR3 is CASRHPGGNGYTF. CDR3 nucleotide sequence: TGTGCCAGCAGGCACCCAGGGGGAAATGGCTACACCTTC.

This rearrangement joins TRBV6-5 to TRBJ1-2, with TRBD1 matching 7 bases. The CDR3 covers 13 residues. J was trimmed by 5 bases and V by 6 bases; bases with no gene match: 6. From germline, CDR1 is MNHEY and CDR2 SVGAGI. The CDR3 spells CASRAPGQYGYTF. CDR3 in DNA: TGTGCCAGCAGGGCCCCGGGACAGTATGGCTACACCTTC.

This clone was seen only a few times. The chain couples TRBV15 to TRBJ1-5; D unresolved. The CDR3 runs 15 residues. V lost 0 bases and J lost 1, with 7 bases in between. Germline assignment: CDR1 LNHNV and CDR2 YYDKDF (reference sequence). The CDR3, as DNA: TGTGCCACCAGCAGAGATCCCGAGAGCAATCAGCCCCAGCATTTT. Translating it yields CATSRDPESNQPQHF. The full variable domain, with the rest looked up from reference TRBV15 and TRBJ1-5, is DAMVIQNPRYQVTQFGKPVTLSCSQTLNHNVMYWYQQKSSQAPKLLFHYYDKDFNNEADTPDNFQSRRPNTSFCFLDIRSPGLGDTAMYLCATSRDPESNQPQHFGDGTRLSIL.

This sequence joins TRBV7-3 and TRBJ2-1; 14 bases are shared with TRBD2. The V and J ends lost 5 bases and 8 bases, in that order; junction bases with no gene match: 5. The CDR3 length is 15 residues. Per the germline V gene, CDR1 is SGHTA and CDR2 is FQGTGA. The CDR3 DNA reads TGTGCCAGCAGCCCGACTAGCGGGGGGGCCCATGAGCAGTTCTTC. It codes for CASSPTSGGAHEQFF.

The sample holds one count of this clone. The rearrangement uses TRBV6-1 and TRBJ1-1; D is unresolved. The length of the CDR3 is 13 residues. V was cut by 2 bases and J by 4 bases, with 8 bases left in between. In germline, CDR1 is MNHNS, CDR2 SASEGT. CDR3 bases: TGTGCCAGCAGTGAACCGGCGGGCACTGAAGCTTTCTTT. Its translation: CASSEPAGTEAFF.

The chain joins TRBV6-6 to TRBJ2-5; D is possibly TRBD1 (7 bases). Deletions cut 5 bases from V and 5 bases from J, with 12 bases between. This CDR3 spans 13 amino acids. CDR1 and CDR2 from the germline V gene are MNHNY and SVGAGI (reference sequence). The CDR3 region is CASSPGGRETQYF. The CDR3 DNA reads TGTGCCAGCAGTCCAGGGGGGAGGGAGACCCAGTACTTC.

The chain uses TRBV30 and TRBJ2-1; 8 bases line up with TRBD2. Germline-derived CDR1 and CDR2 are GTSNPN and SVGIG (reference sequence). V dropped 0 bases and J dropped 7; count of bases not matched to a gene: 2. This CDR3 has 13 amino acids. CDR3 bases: TGTGCCTGGAGTGTCTTAGCGGGGAATGAGCAGTTCTTC. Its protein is CAWSVLAGNEQFF.

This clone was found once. The DNA for the CDR3 is TGTGCTAGTGGTGCCGGGACACCCTACGAGCAGTACTTC. Encoded protein: CASGAGTPYEQYF. The rearrangement uses TRBV12-5 and TRBJ2-7, with D perhaps TRBD1 (6 bases). The CDR3 extends over 13 amino acids. Germline V lookup: CDR1 LGHNT, CDR2 FRNRAP. V dropped 5 bases and J dropped 2 bases, with 10 bases sitting between them.

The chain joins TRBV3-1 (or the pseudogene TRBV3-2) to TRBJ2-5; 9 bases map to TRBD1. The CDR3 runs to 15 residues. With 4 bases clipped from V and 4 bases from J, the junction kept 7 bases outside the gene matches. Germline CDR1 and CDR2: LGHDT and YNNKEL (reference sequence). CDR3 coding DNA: TGTGCCAGCAGCCGAGGGACAGGGCCGACAGAGACCCAGTACTTC. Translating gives CASSRGTGPTETQYF.

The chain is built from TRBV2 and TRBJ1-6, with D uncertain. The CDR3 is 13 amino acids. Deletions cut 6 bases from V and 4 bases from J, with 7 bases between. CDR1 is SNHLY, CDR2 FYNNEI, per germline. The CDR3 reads CASRREYNSPLHF. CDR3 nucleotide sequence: TGTGCCAGCAGGAGGGAGTATAATTCACCCCTCCACTTT.